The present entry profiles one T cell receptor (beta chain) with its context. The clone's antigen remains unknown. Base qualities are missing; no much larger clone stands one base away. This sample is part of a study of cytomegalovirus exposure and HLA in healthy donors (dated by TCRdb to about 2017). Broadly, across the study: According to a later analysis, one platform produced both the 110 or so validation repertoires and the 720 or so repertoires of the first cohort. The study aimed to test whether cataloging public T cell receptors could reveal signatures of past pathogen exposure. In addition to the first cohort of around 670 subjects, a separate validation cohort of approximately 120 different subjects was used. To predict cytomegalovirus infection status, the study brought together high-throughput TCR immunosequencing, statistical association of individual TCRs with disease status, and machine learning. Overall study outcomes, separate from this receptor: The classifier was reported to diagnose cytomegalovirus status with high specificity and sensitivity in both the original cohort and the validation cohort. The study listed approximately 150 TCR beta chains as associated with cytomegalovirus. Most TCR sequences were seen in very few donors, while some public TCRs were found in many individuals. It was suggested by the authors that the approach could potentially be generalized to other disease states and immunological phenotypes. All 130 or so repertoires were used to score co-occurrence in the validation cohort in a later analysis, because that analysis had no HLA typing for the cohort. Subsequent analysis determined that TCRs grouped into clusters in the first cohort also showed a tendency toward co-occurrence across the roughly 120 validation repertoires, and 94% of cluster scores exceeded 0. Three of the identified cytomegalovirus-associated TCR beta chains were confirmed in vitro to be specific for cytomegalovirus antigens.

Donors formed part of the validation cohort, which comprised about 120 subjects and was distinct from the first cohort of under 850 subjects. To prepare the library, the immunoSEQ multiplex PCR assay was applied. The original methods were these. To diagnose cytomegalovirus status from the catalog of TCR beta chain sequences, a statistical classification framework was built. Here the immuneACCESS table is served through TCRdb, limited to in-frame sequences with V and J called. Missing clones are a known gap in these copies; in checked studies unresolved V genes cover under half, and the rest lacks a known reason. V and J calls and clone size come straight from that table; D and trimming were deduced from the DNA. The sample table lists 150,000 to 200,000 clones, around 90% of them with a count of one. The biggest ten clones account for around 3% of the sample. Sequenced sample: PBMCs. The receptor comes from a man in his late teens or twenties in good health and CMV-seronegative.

The sequenced DNA is TGTGCCAGCACCGACAGGGGCAATCAGCCCCAGCATTTT. Translated, it reads CASTDRGNQPQHF. The receptor chain draws on TRBV2 and TRBJ1-5, with 7 bases in between that match TRBD1. Germline trimming amounts to 7 bases on V and 2 bases on J, with 2 as the count of junction bases outside the gene matches. Including cysteine and phenylalanine, the CDR3 has 13 amino acids. The entry retains the CDR3 DNA only, 39 bases that are in frame from base 1. CDR1 and CDR2 (SNHLY, FYNNEI) derive from the germline V gene.